This TCR beta chain was recorded in a study of T cell changes during pregnancy in multiple sclerosis. Germline V gives CDR1 SEHNR, CDR2 FQNEAQ (reference sequence). Trimming stripped 5 bases from V and 1 base from J, with 8 bases between. This CDR3 has 13 residues. TCRdb's table, derived via immunoSEQ multiplex PCR, lists solely in-frame clones and lacks some. The sample lists some 37,000 clones; approximately 85% were seen once. The rearrangement links TRBV7-9 to TRBJ1-1; D remains unclear. This specimen consisted of CD4+ T cells from peripheral blood mononuclear cells, obtained before pregnancy. This TCR came from a female donor with multiple sclerosis, enrolled in a pregnancy study. The CDR3 protein is CASSARQNTEAFF. The CDR3 DNA is TGTGCCAGCAGCGCGAGACAGAACACTGAAGCTTTCTTT.